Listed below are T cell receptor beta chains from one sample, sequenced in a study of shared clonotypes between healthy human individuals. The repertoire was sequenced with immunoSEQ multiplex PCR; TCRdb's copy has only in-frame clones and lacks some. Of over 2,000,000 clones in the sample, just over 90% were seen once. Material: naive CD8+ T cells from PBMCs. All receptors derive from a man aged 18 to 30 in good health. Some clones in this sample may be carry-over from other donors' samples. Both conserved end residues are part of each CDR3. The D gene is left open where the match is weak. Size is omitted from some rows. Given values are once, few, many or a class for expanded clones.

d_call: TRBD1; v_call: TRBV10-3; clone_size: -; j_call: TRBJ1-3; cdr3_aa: CAIRGTVLGNTIYF; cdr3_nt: TGTGCCATCAGAGGGACAGTCCTTGGAAACACCATATATTTT
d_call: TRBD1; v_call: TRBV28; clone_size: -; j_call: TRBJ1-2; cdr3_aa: CASSLPRDRDYYGYTF; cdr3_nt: TGTGCCAGCAGTTTACCACGGGACAGAGATTACTATGGCTACACCTTC
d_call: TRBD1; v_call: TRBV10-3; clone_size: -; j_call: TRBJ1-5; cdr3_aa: CAISDRTGDQPQHF; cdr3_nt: TGTGCCATCAGTGATCGGACAGGGGATCAGCCCCAGCATTTT
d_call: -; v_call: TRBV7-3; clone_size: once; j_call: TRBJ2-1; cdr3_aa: CASSSLGSQNEQFF; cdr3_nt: TGTGCCAGCAGCTCTTTGGGCAGCCAGAATGAGCAGTTCTTC
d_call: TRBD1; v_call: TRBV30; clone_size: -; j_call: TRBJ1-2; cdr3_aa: CALRAGGDYGYTF; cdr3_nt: TGTGCCTTGCGGGCAGGGGGCGACTATGGCTACACCTTC
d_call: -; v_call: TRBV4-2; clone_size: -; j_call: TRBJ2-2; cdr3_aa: CASSQDGYGDNTGELFF; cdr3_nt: TGTGCCAGCAGCCAAGATGGCTACGGGGATAACACCGGGGAGCTGTTTTTT
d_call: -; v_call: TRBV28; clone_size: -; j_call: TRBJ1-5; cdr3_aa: CASSFILAVYNQPQHF; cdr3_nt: TGTGCCAGCAGTTTTATATTGGCGGTATACAATCAGCCCCAGCATTTT
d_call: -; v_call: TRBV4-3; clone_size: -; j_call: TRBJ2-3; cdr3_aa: CASSAGVYPTLTDTQYF; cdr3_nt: TGCGCCAGCAGCGCCGGGGTCTACCCTACTCTCACAGATACGCAGTATTTT
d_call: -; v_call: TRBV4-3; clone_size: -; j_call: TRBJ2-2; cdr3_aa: CASSLGTGELFF; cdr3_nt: TGCGCCAGCAGCCTTGGGACCGGGGAGCTGTTTTTT
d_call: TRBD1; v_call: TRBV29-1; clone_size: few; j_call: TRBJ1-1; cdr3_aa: CSVLGRQGASVF; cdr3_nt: TGCAGCGTTTTAGGCCGACAGGGGGCCTCGGTTTTT
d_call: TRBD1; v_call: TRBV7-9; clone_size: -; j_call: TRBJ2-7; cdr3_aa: CASSPLLGQGAHEQYF; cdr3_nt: TGTGCCAGCAGCCCACTTCTGGGACAGGGGGCCCACGAGCAGTACTTC
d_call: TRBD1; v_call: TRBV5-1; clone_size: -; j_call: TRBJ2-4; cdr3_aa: CASSLERRGDRDPLAKNIQYF; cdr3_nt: TGCGCCAGCAGCTTGGAAAGGAGGGGGGACAGGGACCCCCTAGCCAAAAACATTCAGTACTTC
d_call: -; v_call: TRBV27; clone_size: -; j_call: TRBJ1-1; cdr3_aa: CASSQTFMNTEAFF; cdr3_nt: TGTGCCAGCAGTCAAACATTCATGAACACTGAAGCTTTCTTT
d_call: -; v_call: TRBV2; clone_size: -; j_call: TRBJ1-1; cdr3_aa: CASRGGGTEAFF; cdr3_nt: TGTGCCAGCAGGGGAGGAGGGACTGAAGCTTTCTTT
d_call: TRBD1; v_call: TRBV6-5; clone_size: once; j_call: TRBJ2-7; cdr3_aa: CASSPDRVSAYEQYF; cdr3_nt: TGTGCCAGCAGTCCCGACAGGGTGTCCGCCTACGAGCAGTACTTC
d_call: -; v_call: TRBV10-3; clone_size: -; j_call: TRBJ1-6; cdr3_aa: CASSTGRQNSPLHF; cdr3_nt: TGTGCCAGCTCGACAGGCCGCCAAAATTCACCCCTCCACTTT
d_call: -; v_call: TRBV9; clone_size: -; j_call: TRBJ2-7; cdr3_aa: CASSVLGDEQYF; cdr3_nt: TGTGCCAGCAGCGTACTCGGGGACGAGCAGTACTTC
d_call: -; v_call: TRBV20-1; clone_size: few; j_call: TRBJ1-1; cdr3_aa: CSAVWGTEAFF; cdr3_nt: TGCAGTGCCGTTTGGGGCACTGAAGCTTTCTTT
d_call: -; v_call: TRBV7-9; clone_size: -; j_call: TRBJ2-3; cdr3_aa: CASSTTRPGPLEGPDTQYF; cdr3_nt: TGTGCCAGCAGCACGACAAGACCGGGACCCTTGGAGGGGCCAGATACGCAGTATTTT
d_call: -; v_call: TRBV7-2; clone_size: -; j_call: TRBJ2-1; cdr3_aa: CASSLEARFFSSYNEQFF; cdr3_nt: TGTGCCAGCAGCTTAGAAGCCCGCTTCTTTAGCTCCTACAATGAGCAGTTCTTC
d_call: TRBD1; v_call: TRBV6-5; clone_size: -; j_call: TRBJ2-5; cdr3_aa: CASRPGGGGETQYF; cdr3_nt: TGTGCCAGCAGACCAGGGGGTGGCGGGGAGACCCAGTACTTC
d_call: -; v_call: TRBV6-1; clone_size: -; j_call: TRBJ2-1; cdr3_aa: CASSEWEGQYNEQFF; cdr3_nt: TGTGCCAGCAGTGAATGGGAGGGACAGTACAATGAGCAGTTCTTC
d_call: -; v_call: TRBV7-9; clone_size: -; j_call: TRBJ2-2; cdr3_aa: CASSLAPGMNTGELFF; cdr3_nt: TGTGCCAGCAGCTTAGCGCCGGGGATGAACACCGGGGAGCTGTTTTTT
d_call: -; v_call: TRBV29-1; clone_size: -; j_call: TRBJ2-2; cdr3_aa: CSVRKGNTGELFF; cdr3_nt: TGCAGCGTGAGAAAGGGGAACACCGGGGAGCTGTTTTTT
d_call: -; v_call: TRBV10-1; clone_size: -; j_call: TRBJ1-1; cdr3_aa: CASSDGGAKAFF; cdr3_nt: TGCGCCAGCAGTGATGGAGGGGCAAAAGCTTTCTTT
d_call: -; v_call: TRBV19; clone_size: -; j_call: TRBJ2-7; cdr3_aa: CASRAAGQPYEQYF; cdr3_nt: TGTGCCAGTAGAGCCGCGGGACAGCCCTACGAGCAGTACTTC
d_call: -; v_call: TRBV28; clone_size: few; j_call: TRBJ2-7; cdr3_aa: CASSSQGGTYEQYF; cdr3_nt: TGTGCCAGCAGTTCCCAAGGGGGGACCTACGAGCAGTACTTC
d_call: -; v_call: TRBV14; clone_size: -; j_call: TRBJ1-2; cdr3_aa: CASSPGRFYGYTF; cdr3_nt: TGTGCCAGCAGCCCGGGACGGTTCTATGGCTACACCTTC
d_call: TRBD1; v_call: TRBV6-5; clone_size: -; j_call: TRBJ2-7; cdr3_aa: CASRLGQVSYEQYF; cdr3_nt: TGTGCCAGCAGGCTGGGACAGGTCTCCTACGAGCAGTACTTC
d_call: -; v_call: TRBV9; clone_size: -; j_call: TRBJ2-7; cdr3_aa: CASSGGEDPYEQYF; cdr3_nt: TGTGCCAGCAGCGGAGGAGAAGACCCCTACGAGCAGTACTTC
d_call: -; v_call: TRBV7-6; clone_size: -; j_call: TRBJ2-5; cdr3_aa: CASSLVSGQETQYF; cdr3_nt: TGTGCCAGCAGCTTAGTATCTGGACAAGAGACCCAGTACTTC
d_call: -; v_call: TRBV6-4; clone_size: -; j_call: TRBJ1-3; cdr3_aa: CASSALRAGNTIYF; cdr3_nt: TGTGCCAGCAGTGCATTGCGAGCCGGAAACACCATATATTTT
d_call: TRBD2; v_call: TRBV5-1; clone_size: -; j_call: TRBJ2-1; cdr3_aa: CASSKGLAETREQFF; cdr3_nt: TGCGCCAGCAGCAAGGGACTAGCGGAGACAAGGGAGCAGTTCTTC
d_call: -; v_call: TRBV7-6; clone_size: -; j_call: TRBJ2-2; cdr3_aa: CASSHRTETTGELFF; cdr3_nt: TGTGCCAGCAGCCACCGGACGGAAACCACCGGGGAGCTGTTTTTT